A selection of T cell receptor beta chains follows, all from one sample in a study of CD8 T cells in Susac syndrome. MiXCR, run by TCRdb on the immunoSEQ multiplex PCR reads, gives a single entry per CDR3 protein. In the table there are roughly 400,000 distinct CDR3 sequences, 85% to 90% of which are singletons. The sequencing input was CD8+ T cells from PBMCs. The origin of the receptors is a human donor with multiple sclerosis. Both conserved end residues are part of each CDR3. The order of the fields is J gene, V gene, clone size, D gene, CDR3 DNA, CDR3 protein. A D gene is named only where the DNA matches it firmly. A clone size is listed for some rows: how often the clone was seen (once, few, many), or a class if it is expanded.

j_gene: TRBJ2-2; v_gene: TRBV6-4; abundance: NA; d_gene: NA; CDR3nt: TGTGCCAGCAGTGACTCTCTAGACTCGCCCGGGGAGCTGTTTTTT; CDR3aa: CASSDSLDSPGELFF
j_gene: TRBJ2-5; v_gene: TRBV10-2; abundance: NA; d_gene: TRBD2; CDR3nt: TGCGCCAGCAGTAGGACTAGCGGGCAAGAGACCCAGTACTTC; CDR3aa: CASSRTSGQETQYF
j_gene: TRBJ2-7; v_gene: TRBV6-2/TRBV6-3; abundance: NA; d_gene: NA; CDR3nt: TGTGCCAGCAGTACGGGACCGGCCTACGAGCAGTACTTC; CDR3aa: CASSTGPAYEQYF
j_gene: TRBJ2-2; v_gene: TRBV20-1; abundance: NA; d_gene: TRBD2; CDR3nt: TGCAGTGCTACAGGACTAGCGAGAGACACCGGGGAGCTGTTTTTT; CDR3aa: CSATGLARDTGELFF
j_gene: TRBJ2-1; v_gene: TRBV7-8; abundance: NA; d_gene: NA; CDR3nt: TGTGCCAGCAGCCAGAGCTCCTACAATGAGCAGTTCTTC; CDR3aa: CASSQSSYNEQFF
j_gene: TRBJ1-5; v_gene: TRBV4-1; abundance: NA; d_gene: NA; CDR3nt: TGCGCCAGCAGCCAAGACGCTGCGGGTCGTGATCAGCCCCAGCATTTT; CDR3aa: CASSQDAAGRDQPQHF
j_gene: TRBJ2-1; v_gene: TRBV11-2; abundance: NA; d_gene: TRBD2; CDR3nt: TGTGCCAGCAGCCCCTCCGGGACTAGCGGGAGGAAAAGCTCCTACAATGAGCAGTTCTTC; CDR3aa: CASSPSGTSGRKSSYNEQFF
j_gene: TRBJ2-1; v_gene: TRBV27; abundance: few; d_gene: NA; CDR3nt: TGTGCCAGCAGTTTAAGGGCTAGCTCCTACAATGAGCAGTTCTTC; CDR3aa: CASSLRASSYNEQFF
j_gene: TRBJ2-2; v_gene: TRBV19; abundance: NA; d_gene: TRBD1; CDR3nt: TGTGCCAGTAGTATCGAGACAGGGTTCATCGGGGAGCTGTTTTTT; CDR3aa: CASSIETGFIGELFF
j_gene: TRBJ2-1; v_gene: TRBV29-1; abundance: few; d_gene: NA; CDR3nt: TGCAGCGTTGTAGGAACAGACGACTCCTACAATGAGCAGTTCTTC; CDR3aa: CSVVGTDDSYNEQFF
j_gene: TRBJ1-5; v_gene: TRBV20-1; abundance: few; d_gene: NA; CDR3nt: TGCAGTGCTTACCCCGAGGAGGGCCACGATAGCAATCAGCCCCAGCATTTT; CDR3aa: CSAYPEEGHDSNQPQHF
j_gene: TRBJ2-7; v_gene: TRBV7-9; abundance: NA; d_gene: NA; CDR3nt: TGTGCCAGCAGTCCAATCGGGAGTTTCGAGCAGTACTTC; CDR3aa: CASSPIGSFEQYF
j_gene: TRBJ2-3; v_gene: TRBV12-3/TRBV12-4; abundance: once; d_gene: TRBD2; CDR3nt: TGTGCCAGCAGTATACAGACTAGCGGGAGTGCAGATACGCAGTATTTT; CDR3aa: CASSIQTSGSADTQYF
j_gene: TRBJ2-1; v_gene: TRBV7-9; abundance: NA; d_gene: TRBD1; CDR3nt: TGTGCCAGCAGACCGGGACAGTCGACCTACAATGAGCAGTTCTTC; CDR3aa: CASRPGQSTYNEQFF
j_gene: TRBJ2-7; v_gene: TRBV29-1; abundance: once; d_gene: NA; CDR3nt: TGCAGCGTTGCGGACGGAACCTACGAGCAGTACTTC; CDR3aa: CSVADGTYEQYF
j_gene: TRBJ2-3; v_gene: TRBV5-6; abundance: NA; d_gene: TRBD2; CDR3nt: TGTGCCAGCAGCTTGGGACTAGCGGGGGCCACAGATACGCAGTATTTT; CDR3aa: CASSLGLAGATDTQYF
j_gene: TRBJ1-1; v_gene: TRBV6-1; abundance: NA; d_gene: NA; CDR3nt: TGTGCCAGCAGTGAAGCCCCTGTCAGGGGGAACACTGAAGCTTTCTTT; CDR3aa: CASSEAPVRGNTEAFF
j_gene: TRBJ1-2; v_gene: TRBV2; abundance: NA; d_gene: TRBD1; CDR3nt: TGTGCCAGCAGCCGAGGGGGCGAGGACTATGGCTACACCTTC; CDR3aa: CASSRGGEDYGYTF
j_gene: TRBJ2-1; v_gene: TRBV5-1; abundance: NA; d_gene: NA; CDR3nt: TGCGCCAGCAGCCCTATGGGGGAGGTCTCCTACAATGAGCAGTTCTTC; CDR3aa: CASSPMGEVSYNEQFF
j_gene: TRBJ2-1; v_gene: TRBV28; abundance: NA; d_gene: TRBD2; CDR3nt: TGTGCCAGCAGCGGACTAGCGGGTGTGGGTTCCTACAATGAGCAGTTCTTC; CDR3aa: CASSGLAGVGSYNEQFF
j_gene: TRBJ2-7; v_gene: TRBV7-9; abundance: NA; d_gene: NA; CDR3nt: TGTGCCAGCAGCTTAGAAAACAGGGCCGACGAGCAGTACTTC; CDR3aa: CASSLENRADEQYF
j_gene: TRBJ2-3; v_gene: TRBV7-3; abundance: NA; d_gene: NA; CDR3nt: TGTGCCAGCAGCTTAAGGGCGGCGCGGACAGATACGCAGTATTTT; CDR3aa: CASSLRAARTDTQYF
j_gene: TRBJ2-2; v_gene: TRBV27; abundance: NA; d_gene: TRBD1; CDR3nt: TGTGCCAGTCTACCGGGCCACAGGGGCTATACCGGGGAGCTGTTTTTT; CDR3aa: CASLPGHRGYTGELFF
j_gene: TRBJ2-7; v_gene: TRBV27; abundance: once; d_gene: TRBD1; CDR3nt: TGTGCCAGCAGTAAACCCTCCGGGACAGGGCCCTACGAGCAGTACTTC; CDR3aa: CASSKPSGTGPYEQYF
j_gene: TRBJ2-7; v_gene: TRBV11-3; abundance: NA; d_gene: NA; CDR3nt: TGTGCCAGCAGCAAAACTGGGTCTCTGGACGAGCAGTACTTC; CDR3aa: CASSKTGSLDEQYF
j_gene: TRBJ1-3; v_gene: TRBV28; abundance: NA; d_gene: NA; CDR3nt: TGTGCCAGCACACATCAGGACTCTGGAAACACCATATATTTT; CDR3aa: CASTHQDSGNTIYF
j_gene: TRBJ2-7; v_gene: TRBV27; abundance: NA; d_gene: NA; CDR3nt: TGTGCCAGCAGTTTTAAGGGCCTCGGGAAATACGAGCAGTACTTC; CDR3aa: CASSFKGLGKYEQYF
j_gene: TRBJ2-7; v_gene: TRBV27; abundance: NA; d_gene: NA; CDR3nt: TGTGCCACTACACAGGGAAAGGGCTACGAGCAGTACTTC; CDR3aa: CATTQGKGYEQYF
j_gene: TRBJ2-1; v_gene: TRBV27; abundance: few; d_gene: NA; CDR3nt: TGTGCCAGCAGTTTTCGGGGGAGCTCCTACAATGAGCAGTTCTTC; CDR3aa: CASSFRGSSYNEQFF
j_gene: TRBJ2-1; v_gene: TRBV9; abundance: once; d_gene: TRBD1; CDR3nt: TGTGCCAGCAGCGCCGGGACAGGGGTTCGTGATGAGCAGTTCTTC; CDR3aa: CASSAGTGVRDEQFF
j_gene: TRBJ2-7; v_gene: TRBV10-2; abundance: NA; d_gene: NA; CDR3nt: TGCGCCAGCATGACGCCCTACGAGCAGTACTTC; CDR3aa: CASMTPYEQYF
j_gene: TRBJ1-6; v_gene: TRBV4-1; abundance: NA; d_gene: TRBD1; CDR3nt: TGCGCCAGCAGCCAAGGACAGGGTGGTAATTCACCCCTCCACTTT; CDR3aa: CASSQGQGGNSPLHF
j_gene: TRBJ2-7; v_gene: TRBV2; abundance: NA; d_gene: NA; CDR3nt: TGTGCCACTACCGGCTGGGACAACTCCTACGAGCAGTACTTC; CDR3aa: CATTGWDNSYEQYF
j_gene: TRBJ2-3; v_gene: TRBV20-1; abundance: once; d_gene: TRBD2; CDR3nt: TGCAGTGCTAGAGTTTGGACTAGGGGAACAGATACGCAGTATTTT; CDR3aa: CSARVWTRGTDTQYF
j_gene: TRBJ1-1; v_gene: TRBV4-2; abundance: once; d_gene: NA; CDR3nt: TGTGCCAGCAGCCAAGAGGACGGCTTGAACACTGAAGCTTTCTTT; CDR3aa: CASSQEDGLNTEAFF
j_gene: TRBJ2-3; v_gene: TRBV11-2; abundance: NA; d_gene: NA; CDR3nt: TGTGCCAGCAGCCCCGTTATGTACGAAGATACGCAGTATTTT; CDR3aa: CASSPVMYEDTQYF
j_gene: TRBJ2-1; v_gene: TRBV28; abundance: NA; d_gene: TRBD2; CDR3nt: TGTGCCAGCAGTTTGCAGCGGGAGTACAATGAGCAGTTCTTC; CDR3aa: CASSLQREYNEQFF
j_gene: TRBJ1-1; v_gene: TRBV29-1; abundance: NA; d_gene: NA; CDR3nt: TGCAGCGTTCTAGGACAGTCGAACACTGAAGCTTTCTTT; CDR3aa: CSVLGQSNTEAFF
j_gene: TRBJ2-1; v_gene: TRBV4-1; abundance: NA; d_gene: NA; CDR3nt: TGCGCCAGCAGCCACATACTAGGCGAACGGCGCAATGAGCAGTTCTTC; CDR3aa: CASSHILGERRNEQFF
j_gene: TRBJ1-1; v_gene: TRBV7-6; abundance: NA; d_gene: NA; CDR3nt: TGTGCCAGCAGCTTACAGGAGGCTCCCATGAACACTGAAGCTTTCTTT; CDR3aa: CASSLQEAPMNTEAFF
j_gene: TRBJ2-5; v_gene: TRBV12-3/TRBV12-4; abundance: NA; d_gene: TRBD2; CDR3nt: TGTGCCAGCCACTCTAGCGGAACGGAGACCCAGTACTTC; CDR3aa: CASHSSGTETQYF
j_gene: TRBJ2-5; v_gene: TRBV7-9; abundance: NA; d_gene: NA; CDR3nt: TGTGCCAGCAGCCGAGACAGCGTTAGAGAGACCCAGTACTTC; CDR3aa: CASSRDSVRETQYF
j_gene: TRBJ1-2; v_gene: TRBV27; abundance: NA; d_gene: TRBD1; CDR3nt: TGTGCCAGCAGTTTGGGACAGGGCTTTCACTATGGCTACACCTTC; CDR3aa: CASSLGQGFHYGYTF
j_gene: TRBJ2-1; v_gene: TRBV5-6; abundance: NA; d_gene: TRBD1; CDR3nt: TGTGCCAGCAGCTTGGTGGGGACAGGGCTCGAGCAGTTCTTC; CDR3aa: CASSLVGTGLEQFF
j_gene: TRBJ2-7; v_gene: TRBV5-5; abundance: NA; d_gene: TRBD1; CDR3nt: TGTGCCAGCAGCGGACTGTGGACAGGGGGGAGCGAGCAGTACTTC; CDR3aa: CASSGLWTGGSEQYF
j_gene: TRBJ2-7; v_gene: TRBV7-9; abundance: NA; d_gene: NA; CDR3nt: TGTGCCAGCAGCTTCCTTGACAAATCCTACGAGCAGTACTTC; CDR3aa: CASSFLDKSYEQYF
j_gene: TRBJ1-1; v_gene: TRBV19; abundance: NA; d_gene: NA; CDR3nt: TGTGCCAGTAGTCCGGTAATGGGCACTGAAGCTTTCTTT; CDR3aa: CASSPVMGTEAFF
j_gene: TRBJ1-1; v_gene: TRBV20-1; abundance: NA; d_gene: TRBD1; CDR3nt: TGCAGTGCTAGGGGACAGGGGGCCTTCACTGAAGCTTTCTTT; CDR3aa: CSARGQGAFTEAFF
j_gene: TRBJ2-3; v_gene: TRBV11-2; abundance: NA; d_gene: NA; CDR3nt: TGTGCCAGCAGTTATGGACCAAACTATACGCAGTATTTT; CDR3aa: CASSYGPNYTQYF
j_gene: TRBJ2-1; v_gene: TRBV20-1; abundance: NA; d_gene: TRBD1; CDR3nt: TGCAGTGCGACCGGGACAGGTGACTACAATGAGCAGTTCTTC; CDR3aa: CSATGTGDYNEQFF